These 14 T cell receptor beta chains originate from one sample sequenced in a study of cytomegalovirus exposure and HLA in healthy donors. It was with 60 Vbeta and 13 Jbeta primers that the PCR ran. Data came from immunoSEQ multiplex PCR; TCRdb stores just in-frame clones and leaves some out. This repertoire shows roughly 180,000 clones, 70% to 90% found once; its top ten account for just over 2%. The specimen sequenced was PBMCs. All receptors come from a woman aged 18 to 35 in good health and CMV-seropositive.

The J gene is TRBJ2-4, the V gene TRBV5-5; 8 positions agree with TRBD2. The CDR3 runs 15 residues. The ends lost 5 bases at V and 8 bases at J; junction bases unmatched: 12. Germline CDR1 SGHKS, CDR2 YYEKEE (reference sequence). The CDR3 loop is CASRLEAPGGDIQYF. CDR3 nucleotide sequence: TGTGCCAGCAGACTTGAGGCGCCGGGGGGGGACATTCAGTACTTC.

Note on this clone: At one end, the junction sequence differs from germline, possibly due to a read error. This sequence joins TRBV11-2 and TRBJ2-1; weak D call: TRBD1 (5 bases). The CDR3 has 14 residues. Germline V CDR1 and CDR2: SGHAT, FQNNGV. The CDR3, as DNA: TGTGCTAGCAGCTTAGCAGGGTTGGGCGATGAGCAGTTCTTC. It codes for CASSLAGLGDEQFF. The whole variable domain, filled in from reference TRBV11-2 and TRBJ2-1, reads EAGVAQSPRYKIIEKRQSVAFWCNPISGHATLYWYQQILGQGPKLLIQFQNNGVVDDSQLPKDRFSAERLKGVDSTLKIQPAKLEDSAVYLCASSLAGLGDEQFFGPGTRLTVL.

Only one count was recorded for this clone. The chain recombines TRBV5-6 with TRBJ2-2; TRBD2 agrees at 8 bases. The V segment lost 2 bases and the J segment 7 bases; nucleotides outside the gene matches: 4. There are 14 residues in the CDR3. Germline V gives CDR1 SGHDT, CDR2 YYEEEE. CDR3 DNA sequence: TGTGCCAGCAGCTTCCCAGCGGGGGTCGGGGAGCTGTTTTTT. Translated: CASSFPAGVGELFF.

The V and J genes are TRBV6-1 and TRBJ1-3, with D possibly matching TRBD1 (6 bases). There are 15 residues in the CDR3. Germline-derived CDR1 and CDR2 are MNHNS and SASEGT. V lost 8 bases to trimming and J lost 0 bases, with 14 bases between them. The CDR3 spells CASGRDTVSGNTIYF. The CDR3 nucleotides read TGTGCCAGCGGCCGGGACACGGTCTCTGGAAACACCATATATTTT.

The J gene is TRBJ1-1, the V gene TRBV5-4; no clear D. The CDR3 covers 13 residues. Germline V gene sequence: CDR1 SGHNT, CDR2 YYREEE (reference sequence). The V end lost 5 bases, the J end lost 0 bases, and 8 bases lay between the germline ends. The CDR3 DNA sequence: TGTGCCAGCAGAAGTGGAGTGAACACTGAAGCTTTCTTT. This codes for CASRSGVNTEAFF.

This clone was picked up a small number of times. The chain is built from TRBV28 and TRBJ2-1; 9 bases match TRBD2. CDR3 length: 17 residues. After removal of 9 bases from V and 0 bases from J, the junction contained 12 bases not matched to a gene. Germline V gene lookup returns CDR1 MDHEN and CDR2 SYDVKM. The CDR3 DNA follows: TGTGCCAGTACAAGCGGGGGGCTCAAAAGCTCCTACAATGAGCAGTTCTTC. This sequence encodes CASTSGGLKSSYNEQFF.

The chain links TRBV6-1 to TRBJ2-7; D is possibly TRBD2 (5 bases). Germline V gene sequence: CDR1 MNHNS, CDR2 SASEGT. V lost 2 bases and J 2 bases, leaving 10 bases between the germline ends. The CDR3 covers 14 residues. CDR3 nucleotide sequence: TGTGCCAGCAGTGAATGGAGGACCCCCTACGAGCAGTACGTC. As protein: CASSEWRTPYEQYV.

This clone was seen a single time. This CDR3 reads CAWSVLGGNTEAFF. DNA of the CDR3: TGTGCCTGGAGTGTACTGGGGGGGAACACTGAAGCTTTCTTT. The chain joins TRBV30 to TRBJ1-1; D is perhaps TRBD1 (5 bases). V was shortened by 0 bases and J by 1 base, with 9 bases between the two germline ends. The CDR3 contains 14 residues. Germline CDR1 and CDR2: GTSNPN and SVGIG (reference sequence).

Here the CDR3 reads CASSVEGPGEQYF. DNA of the CDR3: TGCGCCAGCAGCGTAGAGGGCCCTGGGGAGCAGTACTTC. This rearrangement joins TRBV5-1 to TRBJ2-7; tentatively, D is TRBD2 (5 bases). V was shortened by 4 bases and J by 7 bases, with 15 bases between the two germline ends. Germline V gene lookup returns CDR1 SGHRS and CDR2 YFSETQ. The length of the CDR3 is 13 residues. The variable domain in full, with the rest retrieved from reference TRBV5-1 and TRBJ2-7, is KAGVTQTPRYLIKTRGQQVTLSCSPISGHRSVSWYQQTPGQGLQFLFEYFSETQRNKGNFPGRFSGRQFSNSRSEMNVSTLELGDSALYLCASSVEGPGEQYFGPGTRLTVT.

V gene TRBV2 combines with J gene TRBJ2-5, with 9 positions matching TRBD2. Germline V gene sequence: CDR1 SNHLY, CDR2 FYNNEI. V gave up 1 base and J gave up 5 bases; unmatched junction bases: 8. The CDR3 totals 16 residues. For the CDR3, the DNA is TGTGCCAGCAGTGAAGGTGGGACTAGCTGGTTTGAGACCCAGTACTTC. Translation gives CASSEGGTSWFETQYF.

This chain uses TRBV28 with TRBJ1-6; unclear D gene. Germline CDR1 is MDHEN and CDR2 is SYDVKM. The V end was cut by 3 bases, the J end by 9 bases, with 15 bases between. The CDR3 totals 15 residues. Here the CDR3 DNA reads TGTGCCAGCAGTTTGGGCCCAAGGTCGCGTTCACCCCTCCACTTT. Translated: CASSLGPRSRSPLHF.

The chain uses TRBV5-1 and TRBJ2-6; the D is unclear. The ends were cut back, 4 bases at V and 0 bases at J, with 8 bases in the middle. The CDR3 runs to 15 residues. Germline CDR1 and CDR2: SGHRS and YFSETQ. CDR3 bases: TGCGCCAGCAGCCAGTCCGTCTCTGGGGCCAACGTCCTGACTTTC. Its protein is CASSQSVSGANVLTF.

The chain has TRBV2 and TRBJ2-7; 7 nucleotides agree with TRBD1. The V segment lost 10 bases and the J segment 3 bases; nucleotides outside the gene matches: 9. Germline-derived CDR1 and CDR2 are SNHLY and FYNNEI. The CDR3 covers 13 residues. CDR3 region: CATRTGRDYEQYF. The CDR3 bases are TGTGCCACCCGGACAGGTCGCGACTACGAGCAGTACTTC.

The chain is built from TRBV15 and TRBJ1-4; D unclear. The V and J ends lost 3 bases and 4 bases respectively, with 9 bases between them. The CDR3 is 14 amino acids. Looked up from germline, CDR1 is LNHNV and CDR2 is YYDKDF (reference sequence). The CDR3 spells CATSRELNNEKLFF. CDR3 DNA sequence: TGTGCCACCAGCAGGGAGCTTAATAATGAAAAACTGTTTTTT.